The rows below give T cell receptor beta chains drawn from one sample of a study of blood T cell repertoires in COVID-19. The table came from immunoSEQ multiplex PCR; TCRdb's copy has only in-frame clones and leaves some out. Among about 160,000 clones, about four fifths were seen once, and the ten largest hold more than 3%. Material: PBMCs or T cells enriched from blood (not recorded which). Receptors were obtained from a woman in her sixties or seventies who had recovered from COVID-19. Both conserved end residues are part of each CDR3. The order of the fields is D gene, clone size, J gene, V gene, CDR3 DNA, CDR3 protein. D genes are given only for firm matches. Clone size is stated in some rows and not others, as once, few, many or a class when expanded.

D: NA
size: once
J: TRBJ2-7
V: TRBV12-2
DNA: TGTGCAAGTCGCTTAGGGGACAGGGGCACGCACGAGCAGTACTTC
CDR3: CASRLGDRGTHEQYF

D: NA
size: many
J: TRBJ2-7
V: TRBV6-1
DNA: TGTGCCAGCAGTGAGTCTACAGGGTGGCAGTACTTC
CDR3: CASSESTGWQYF

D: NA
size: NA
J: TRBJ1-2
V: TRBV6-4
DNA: TGTGCCAGCAGTCGGGACGGGGGACCCTATGGCTACACCTTC
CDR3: CASSRDGGPYGYTF

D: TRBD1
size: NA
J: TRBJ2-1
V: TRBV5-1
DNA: TGCGCCAGCAGCAGGAAACAGGGGGATGAGCAGTTCTTC
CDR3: CASSRKQGDEQFF

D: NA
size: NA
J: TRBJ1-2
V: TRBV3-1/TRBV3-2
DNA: TGTGCCAGCAGCCCCGGGTTGCTCGGCTACACCTTC
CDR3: CASSPGLLGYTF

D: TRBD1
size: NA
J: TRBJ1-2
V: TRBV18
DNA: TGTGCCAGCTCAGCCAGCCAGGGGGGTCTCTATGGCTACACCTTC
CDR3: CASSASQGGLYGYTF

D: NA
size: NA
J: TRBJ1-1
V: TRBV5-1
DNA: TGCGCCAGCACCCAAGTCCCAGGGGACACTGAAGCTTTCTTT
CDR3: CASTQVPGDTEAFF

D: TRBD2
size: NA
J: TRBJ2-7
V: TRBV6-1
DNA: TGTGCCAGCAGTGAAGCGCGGGGGTACTCCTACGAGCAGTACTTC
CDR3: CASSEARGYSYEQYF

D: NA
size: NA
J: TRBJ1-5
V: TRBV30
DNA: TGTGCCTGGAGTGTGAGTTACGGTCAGCCCCAGCATTTT
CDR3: CAWSVSYGQPQHF

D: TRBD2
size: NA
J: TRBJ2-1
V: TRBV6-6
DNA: TGTGCCAGCACCGAAAGGCTAGCGGGGAATGAGCAGTTCTTC
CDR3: CASTERLAGNEQFF

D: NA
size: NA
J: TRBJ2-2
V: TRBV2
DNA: TGTGCCAGCAGTCCCAGGGGATCCCCCGGGGAGCTGTTTTTT
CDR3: CASSPRGSPGELFF

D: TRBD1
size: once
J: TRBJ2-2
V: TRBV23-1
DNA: TGCGCCAGCAGTCAAGAGGGACAGGGGGCATCGAACACCGGGGAGCTGTTTTTT
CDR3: CASSQEGQGASNTGELFF

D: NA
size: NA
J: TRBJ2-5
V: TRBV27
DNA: TGTGCCAGCAGCCCCCTGTCCGGGAGTCAAGAGACCCAGTACTTC
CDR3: CASSPLSGSQETQYF

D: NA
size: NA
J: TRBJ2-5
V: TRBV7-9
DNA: TGTGCCAGCAGCTTAGTTTCGCGGGCGGCGTCGGTGACCCAGTACTTC
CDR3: CASSLVSRAASVTQYF

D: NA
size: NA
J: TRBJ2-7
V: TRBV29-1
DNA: TGCAGCGTTTTAGGGGGATCGGGGTACGAGCAGTACTTC
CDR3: CSVLGGSGYEQYF

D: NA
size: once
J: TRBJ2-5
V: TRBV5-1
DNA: TGCGCCAGCCGATGGGGGCAGGCCCAAGAGACCCAGTACTTC
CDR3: CASRWGQAQETQYF

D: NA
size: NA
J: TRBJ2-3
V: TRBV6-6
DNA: TGTGCCAGCAGGCCACCCGGGGGCACAGATACGCAGTATTTT
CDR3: CASRPPGGTDTQYF

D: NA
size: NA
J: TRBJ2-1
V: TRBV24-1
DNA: TGTGCCACCAGTGATTTGCACCTACAGGGTGAGCAGTTCTTC
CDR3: CATSDLHLQGEQFF

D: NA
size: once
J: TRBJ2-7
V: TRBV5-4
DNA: TGTGCCAGCAGCTTGGGTTCTAACGAGCAGTACTTC
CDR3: CASSLGSNEQYF

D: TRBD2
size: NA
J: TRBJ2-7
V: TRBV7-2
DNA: TGTGCCAGCAGCTTATTAAGACTAGCGGGGGGGCAGGAGCAGTACTTC
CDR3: CASSLLRLAGGQEQYF

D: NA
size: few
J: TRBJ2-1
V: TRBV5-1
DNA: TGCGCCAGCAGCTTCAGGCCTTACAATGAGCAGTTCTTC
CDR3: CASSFRPYNEQFF

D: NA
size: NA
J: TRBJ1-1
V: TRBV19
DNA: TGTGCCAGTAGCACAGGGAGGGGGGGCACTGAAGCTTTCTTT
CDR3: CASSTGRGGTEAFF

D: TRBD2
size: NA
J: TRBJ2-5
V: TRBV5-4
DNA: TGTGCCAGCAGCATGACTAGCGGGGGGGGATTAGAGACCCAGTACTTC
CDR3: CASSMTSGGGLETQYF

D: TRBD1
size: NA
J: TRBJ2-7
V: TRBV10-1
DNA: TGCGCCAGCAGTCCAGGGGGTTCCTACGAGCAGTACTTC
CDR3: CASSPGGSYEQYF

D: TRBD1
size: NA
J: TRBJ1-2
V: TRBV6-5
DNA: TGTGCCAGCAGTTACCTCACGACAGGGGAAGCAGGCTACACCTTC
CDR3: CASSYLTTGEAGYTF

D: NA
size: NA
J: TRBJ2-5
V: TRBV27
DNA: TGTGCCAGCAGTTTTAGTCGGTCGCAAGAGACCCAGTACTTC
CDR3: CASSFSRSQETQYF

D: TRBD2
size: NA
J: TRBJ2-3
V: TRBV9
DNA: TGTGCCAGCAGCTTGCAGCGGGGTAGCACAGATACGCAGTATTTT
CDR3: CASSLQRGSTDTQYF

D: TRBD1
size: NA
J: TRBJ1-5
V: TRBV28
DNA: TGTGCCAGCAGTTTACGGACAGGGGCCCTTAGCAATCAGCCCCAGCATTTT
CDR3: CASSLRTGALSNQPQHF

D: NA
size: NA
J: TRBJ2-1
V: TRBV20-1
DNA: TGCAGTGCCCAAATCAATGAGCAGTTCTTC
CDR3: CSAQINEQFF

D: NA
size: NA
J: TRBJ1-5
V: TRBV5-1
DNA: TGCGCCAGTAGCCTGAGCAATCAGCCCCAGCATTTT
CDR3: CASSLSNQPQHF

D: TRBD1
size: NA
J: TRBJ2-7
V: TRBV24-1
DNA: TGTGCCACCAGTGCCGTGGACAGGGAGTCCTACGAGCAGTACTTC
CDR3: CATSAVDRESYEQYF

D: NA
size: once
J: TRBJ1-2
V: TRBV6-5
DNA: TGTGCCAGCAGTTACGGGCTGTCCTACTATGGCTACACCTTC
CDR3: CASSYGLSYYGYTF

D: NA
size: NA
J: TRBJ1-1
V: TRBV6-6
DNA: TGTGCCAGCAGCCAGGACACTCTACCCACTGAAGCTTTCTTT
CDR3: CASSQDTLPTEAFF

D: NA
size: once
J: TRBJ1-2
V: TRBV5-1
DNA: TGCGCCAGCAGCTTGGACACCTATGGCTACACCTTC
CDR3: CASSLDTYGYTF

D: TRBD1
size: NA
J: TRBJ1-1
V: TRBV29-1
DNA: TGCAGCGGTACGGGACAGAAGAACACTGAAGCTTTCTTT
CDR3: CSGTGQKNTEAFF

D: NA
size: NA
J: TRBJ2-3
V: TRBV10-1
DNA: TGCGCCAGCAGTGAATTCGGAGGGGGCATGACAGATACGCAGTATTTT
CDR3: CASSEFGGGMTDTQYF

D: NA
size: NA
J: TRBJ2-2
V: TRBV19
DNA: TGTGCCAGTAAGCCAGGGGTTTTTCGGGCCACCGGGGAGCTGTTTTTT
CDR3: CASKPGVFRATGELFF

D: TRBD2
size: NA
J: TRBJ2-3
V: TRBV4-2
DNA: TGTGCCAGCAGCCAGGGCGTGACTAGCGGGGCCACAGATACGCAGTATTTT
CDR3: CASSQGVTSGATDTQYF

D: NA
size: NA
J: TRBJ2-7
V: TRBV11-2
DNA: TGTGCCAGCAGCCCCTTATCCCGGGGGCGGGGGAAGACCTACGAGCAGTACTTC
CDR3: CASSPLSRGRGKTYEQYF

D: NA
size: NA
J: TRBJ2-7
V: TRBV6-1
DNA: TGTGCCAGCAGCGAAGGGGGGCCCTACGAGCAGTACTTC
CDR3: CASSEGGPYEQYF

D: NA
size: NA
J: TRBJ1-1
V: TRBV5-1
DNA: TGCGCCAGCAGCTTCGCGGGTCTTCATGAAGCTTTCTTT
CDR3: CASSFAGLHEAFF

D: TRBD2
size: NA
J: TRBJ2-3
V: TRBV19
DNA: TGTGCCAGTAGTATAAGGGCGGGGGGGAGCACAGATACGCAGTATTTT
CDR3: CASSIRAGGSTDTQYF

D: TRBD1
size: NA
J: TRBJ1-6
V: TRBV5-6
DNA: TGTGCCAGCAGCGGGGGACAGCTTCATTCACCCCTCCACTTT
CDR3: CASSGGQLHSPLHF

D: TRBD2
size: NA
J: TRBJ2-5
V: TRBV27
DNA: TGTGCCAGCAATCCCTCCCCTGGGGGGGAAGAGACCCAGTACTTC
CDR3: CASNPSPGGEETQYF

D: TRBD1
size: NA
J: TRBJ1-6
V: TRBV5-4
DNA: TGTGCCAGCAGCGAAAGACAGGGGGCGGGGGGTTCACCCCTCCACTTT
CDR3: CASSERQGAGGSPLHF

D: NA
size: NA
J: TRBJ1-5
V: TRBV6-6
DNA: TGTGCCAGCAGTTACTCGGAGAATCAGCCCCAGCATTTT
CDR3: CASSYSENQPQHF

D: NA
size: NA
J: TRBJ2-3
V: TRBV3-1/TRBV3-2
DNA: TGTGCCAGCAGCCAAGCGCTAGCAACAGATACGCAGTATTTT
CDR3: CASSQALATDTQYF